This T cell receptor (beta chain) was sequenced in a study of blood T cell repertoires in COVID-19. At the level of the study: The cDNA or gDNA used as material had been derived from T cells, B-cell-depleted T cells, or PBMCs.

Trimming cost V 5 bases and J 4 bases; bases outside gene matches: 13. CDR1 is SEHNR, CDR2 FQNEAQ, per germline (reference sequence). The CDR3 spans 16 residues. Original handling: Quantification of nucleated cells was approximated via reference gene primer amplification. Libraries were prepared by immunoSEQ multiplex PCR; TCRdb keeps only in-frame clonotypes and omits some of them. V and J calls and clone size follow that table, whereas D and trimming were derived from the DNA. The sample carries about 380,000 clones, roughly 90% recorded once. The chain employs TRBV7-9 and TRBJ1-1; 7 bases line up with TRBD1. The sample taken for sequencing was peripheral blood. This receptor was obtained from a man aged 35 to 55 with acute or convalescent COVID-19. As DNA, the CDR3 is TGTGCCAGCAGCACAACGATAAGGGGGCGGGGCACTGAAGCTTTCTTT. It is translated as CASSTTIRGRGTEAFF.